One and the same sample provided the 22 T cell receptor beta chains below, sequenced in a study of T cells in Graves' hyperthyroidism and ophthalmopathy. Researchers amplified the TCR beta CDR3 regions from RNA transcripts. The primer set for the first-round RT-PCR of the TCR CDR3 was HTBI. TCRdb passed the multiplex PCR reads through MiXCR, listing each CDR3 protein once. The table lists a few hundred thousand distinct CDR3 sequences, approximately 49% of them singletons, with about two fifths in the top ten. Source material: peripheral blood or thyroid tissue (not recorded which). The receptor source for this set is an adult woman with Graves' disease, either hyperthyroidism or ophthalmopathy (not recorded which).

This chain uses TRBV12-3 or TRBV12-4 with TRBJ1-1; D is uncertain. V lost 7 bases and J 4 bases, leaving 10 bases between the germline ends. The CDR3 runs to 12 residues. CDR3 sequence reads: CASTDGITEAFF. The CDR3 nucleotides read TGTGCCAGCACCGACGGGATCACTGAAGCTTTCTTT.

This clonotype was picked up a small number of times. The chain employs TRBV15 and TRBJ1-6; D remains ambiguous. This CDR3 is built from 16 residues. Germline-derived CDR1 and CDR2 are LNHNV and YYDKDF (reference sequence). Trimming shortened V by 0 bases and J by 0 bases, and 6 bases separated the two germline ends. The CDR3, as DNA: TGTGCCACCAGCAGAGATAGGCCCTCCTATAATTCACCCCTCCACTTT. This gives the protein CATSRDRPSYNSPLHF.

This clonotype was detected only a few times. This chain connects TRBV24-1 to TRBJ2-7; 8 bases are a match to TRBD1. CDR1 is KGHDR, CDR2 SFDVKD, per germline. The junction had 3 bases not matched to a gene; V was cut back by 6 bases and J by 6 bases. This CDR3 region has 12 residues. CDR3 amino acids: CATSSQGVEQYF. The CDR3 region has the DNA TGTGCCACCAGTTCACAGGGGGTCGAGCAGTACTTC.

CDR3 sequence reads: CASSVTQAGKLFF. As DNA, the CDR3 is TGTGCCAGCAGCGTAACCCAGGCGGGAAAACTGTTTTTT. The V call is TRBV9, the J call TRBJ1-4; D gene ambiguous. The CDR3 totals 13 residues. The germline V and J ends were trimmed by 1 base and 10 bases, with 11 bases remaining between them. Germline lookup yields CDR1 SGDLS and CDR2 YYNGEE.

The chain is built from TRBV7-3 and TRBJ2-1, with 10 positions matching TRBD2. V shed 1 base, J shed 8 bases, and the junction held 5 bases outside the gene matches. This CDR3 is built from 15 residues. The germline gives CDR1 SGHTA, CDR2 FQGTGA. The CDR3 sequence is CASSLKSGRGYEQFF. The CDR3 nucleotides are TGTGCCAGCAGCTTAAAGAGCGGGAGGGGTTATGAGCAGTTCTTC.

This chain joins TRBV29-1 and TRBJ1-1; TRBD1 matches at 10 bases. The length of the CDR3 is 13 residues. V shed 3 bases, J shed 4 bases, and the junction held 2 bases outside the gene matches. CDR1 and CDR2 (germline): SQVTM, ANQGSEA. CDR3 sequence reads: CSVDRTGGTEAFF. The DNA of the CDR3 is TGCAGCGTTGATAGGACAGGGGGCACTGAAGCTTTCTTT.

This sequence joins TRBV20-1 and TRBJ1-2, with D possibly being TRBD1 (5 bases). V was pared by 5 bases and J by 6 bases, with 16 bases between. Germline V gene lookup returns CDR1 DFQATT and CDR2 SNEGSKA (reference sequence). The CDR3 covers 13 residues. CDR3 in amino acids: CSAPLAGDDGYTF. The CDR3 DNA follows: TGCAGTGCTCCCCTGGCCGGGGACGATGGCTACACCTTC.

This rearrangement joins TRBV7-8 to TRBJ1-2; 8 positions match TRBD1. Germline lookup yields CDR1 SGHVS and CDR2 FQNEAQ. V shed 1 base, J shed 0 bases, and the junction held 19 bases outside the gene matches. This CDR3 comprises 21 residues. The CDR3 DNA reads TGTGCCAGCAGCTTAGGCCTAGGACAGGGAGCGTCCAGTGAGACTAACTATGGCTACACCTTC. Residues: CASSLGLGQGASSETNYGYTF.

V and J are TRBV29-1 and TRBJ2-7; TRBD2 agrees at 11 bases. The CDR3 has 14 amino acids. After removal of 6 bases from V and 6 bases from J, the junction contained 10 bases not matched to a gene. Germline V gene sequence: CDR1 SQVTM, CDR2 ANQGSEA. The CDR3 here is CSVVSGGAEGEQYF. Written as DNA, the CDR3 is TGCAGCGTCGTTAGCGGGGGGGCCGAAGGCGAGCAGTACTTC.

The chain uses TRBV2 and TRBJ2-5, with 13 bases matching TRBD2. V shed 6 bases and J 6 bases; nucleotides not matched to a gene: 10. Germline values: CDR1 SNHLY, CDR2 FYNNEI. The CDR3 totals 16 residues. In nucleotides, the CDR3 is TGTGCCAGCAGAACCACTAGCGGGGGGGTCGTCCAGACCCAGTACTTC. Its translation: CASRTTSGGVVQTQYF.

The chain links TRBV5-1 to TRBJ2-7; D may be TRBD2 (6 bases). Trimming removed 0 bases from V and 3 bases from J, with 16 bases in between. Germline V gene data show CDR1 as SGHRS and CDR2 as YFSETQ. This CDR3 is 16 amino acids long. The CDR3 sequence is CASSLAGGDGVYEQYF. CDR3 nucleotides: TGCGCCAGCAGCTTGGCCGGCGGGGATGGTGTCTACGAGCAGTACTTC.

This clonotype has more than one count but fewer than ten. This chain joins TRBV4-3 and TRBJ2-2; 11 bases map to TRBD2. The CDR3 is made up of 19 amino acids. The ends lost 1 base at V and 0 bases at J; junction bases unmatched: 7. CDR1 and CDR2 from the germline V gene are LGHNA and YSLEER. The CDR3 here is CASSQARLAGPANTGELFF. CDR3 nucleotides: TGCGCCAGCAGCCAAGCCCGACTAGCGGGACCCGCGAACACCGGGGAGCTGTTTTTT.

This clonotype was picked up many times. The chain couples TRBV7-8 to TRBJ1-1; perhaps TRBD1 as D (5 bases). CDR1 and CDR2 (germline): SGHVS, FQNEAQ. V was clipped by 5 bases and J by 2 bases, with 12 bases between them. The CDR3 has 14 amino acids. CDR3 region: CASSRRGGNTEAFF. Here the CDR3 DNA reads TGTGCCAGCAGCCGCCGTGGGGGAAACACTGAAGCTTTCTTT.

This clonotype appeared many times. The rearrangement joins TRBV11-2 to TRBJ1-5; maybe TRBD1 (5 bases). Germline CDR1 and CDR2: SGHAT and FQNNGV. The CDR3 consists of 13 residues. V gave up 4 bases and J gave up 3 bases, with 7 bases separating them. The CDR3, as DNA: TGTGCCAGCAGCTCGGGGCCCAATCAGCCCCAGCATTTT. It codes for CASSSGPNQPQHF. The variable domain in full, completed from reference TRBV11-2 and TRBJ1-5, reads EAGVAQSPRYKIIEKRQSVAFWCNPISGHATLYWYQQILGQGPKLLIQFQNNGVVDDSQLPKDRFSAERLKGVDSTLKIQPAKLEDSAVYLCASSSGPNQPQHFGDGTRLSIL.

This clonotype was counted ten times or more. The chain combines TRBV5-1 with TRBJ1-1; D ambiguous. The CDR3 covers 15 residues. CDR1 is SGHRS, CDR2 YFSETQ, per germline. The ends were cut back, 5 bases at V and 3 bases at J, with 17 bases in the middle. The CDR3 region is CASSKFGSRDTEAFF. In DNA form, the CDR3 reads TGCGCCAGCAGTAAGTTCGGGTCTAGGGACACTGAAGCTTTCTTT. Variable domain in full (rest from reference TRBV5-1 and TRBJ1-1): KAGVTQTPRYLIKTRGQQVTLSCSPISGHRSVSWYQQTPGQGLQFLFEYFSETQRNKGNFPGRFSGRQFSNSRSEMNVSTLELGDSALYLCASSKFGSRDTEAFFGQGTRLTVV.

The chain recombines TRBV29-1 with TRBJ2-7; unclear D gene. The CDR3 extends over 9 amino acids. CDR1 is SQVTM and CDR2 is ANQGSEA in the germline V gene. CDR3 DNA sequence: TGCACCCTTGGGTCCGAGCAGTACTTC. It translates to CTLGSEQYF.

A single count supports this clonotype. This sequence joins TRBV19 and TRBJ1-5; D may be TRBD1 (5 bases). V lost 2 bases and J lost 6, with 8 bases in between. CDR1 is LNHDA and CDR2 is SQIVND in the germline V gene (reference sequence). The CDR3 sequence is 13 residues long. This CDR3 is CASSIQGGQPQHF. The CDR3 coding sequence is TGTGCCAGTAGTATACAGGGCGGTCAGCCCCAGCATTTT.

This clonotype was counted at least ten times. The V gene is TRBV28, the J gene TRBJ1-2, with 7 bases matching TRBD1. The CDR3 contains 12 residues. Germline CDR1 and CDR2: MDHEN and SYDVKM. After removal of 6 bases from V and 5 bases from J, the junction contained 3 bases not matched to a gene. The CDR3 here is CASRAGGYGYTF. For the CDR3, the DNA is TGTGCCAGCAGGGCAGGGGGATATGGCTACACCTTC.

The rearrangement joins TRBV10-3 to TRBJ2-7; maybe TRBD2 (6 bases). V was clipped by 3 bases and J by 3 bases, with 27 bases between them. The CDR3 covers 19 residues. The germline V gene encodes CDR1 ENHRY and CDR2 SYGVKD. As DNA, the CDR3 is TGTGCCATCAGTGATCTACAGGTTACAGCGGGTGGGAATCTCTACGAGCAGTACTTC. Its translation: CAISDLQVTAGGNLYEQYF.

This clonotype was counted once. The rearrangement joins TRBV15 to TRBJ2-6, with 10 bases lining up with TRBD1. After removal of 5 bases from V and 11 bases from J, the junction contained 6 bases not matched to a gene. This CDR3 has 14 amino acids. Germline V gene data show CDR1 as LNHNV and CDR2 as YYDKDF (reference sequence). For the CDR3, the DNA is TGTGCCACCAGCGGGGGGACAGGGGCGTACGTCCTGACTTTC. This gives the protein CATSGGTGAYVLTF.

The chain links TRBV20-1 to TRBJ2-2; 7 positions agree with TRBD1. Trimming removed 6 bases from V and 4 bases from J; junction bases left unmatched: 8. The CDR3 consists of 14 residues. Germline CDR1 DFQATT, CDR2 SNEGSKA (reference sequence). In nucleotides, the CDR3 is TGCAGTGCGACCCAGGGGGTGGTCACCGGGGAGCTGTTTTTT. Translation: CSATQGVVTGELFF.

This clonotype appeared a single time. The chain is built from TRBV15 and TRBJ2-7, with TRBD1 identical over 9 bases. CDR1 and CDR2 (germline): LNHNV, YYDKDF (reference sequence). V was pared by 0 bases and J by 2 bases, with 2 bases of the junction left unmatched. This CDR3 region has 15 residues. Written as DNA, the CDR3 is TGTGCCACCAGCAGAGAACGGACAGGGGCCTACGAGCAGTACTTC. Its translation: CATSRERTGAYEQYF.